The 22 T cell receptor beta chains listed next were all sequenced from one sample in a study of beta chain features in type 1 diabetes. Isolated RNA was reverse transcribed in full, so expressed TCRB transcripts were sequenced. Sequenced by immunoSEQ multiplex PCR; TCRdb stores in-frame clones only, minus some. Of roughly 40,000 clones listed, 50% to 75% were seen once; the top ten hold around 2%. The specimen sequenced was Tregs from blood. The origin of the receptors is a woman aged 25 to 45 in good health.

This clone appeared a single time. The V and J genes are TRBV7-9 and TRBJ2-7; 10 bases line up with TRBD2. The germline gives CDR1 SEHNR, CDR2 FQNEAQ (reference sequence). After removal of 1 base from V and 7 bases from J, the junction contained 4 bases not matched to a gene. This CDR3 spans 14 amino acids. CDR3 sequence reads: CASSLELAGREQYF. In nucleotides, the CDR3 is TGTGCCAGCAGCTTAGAACTAGCGGGAAGGGAGCAGTACTTC.

This chain links TRBV5-1 with TRBJ2-1; D perhaps matches TRBD2 (5 bases). Germline values: CDR1 SGHRS, CDR2 YFSETQ. The CDR3 loop spans 13 amino acids. V was trimmed by 0 bases and J by 9 bases, leaving 10 bases between them. CDR3 region: CASSLVPAGEQFF. The CDR3 nucleotides are TGCGCCAGCAGCTTGGTCCCGGCGGGTGAGCAGTTCTTC.

The rearrangement uses TRBV9 and TRBJ2-7; a weak D match, TRBD2 (5 bases). The V end was cut by 2 bases, the J end by 0 bases, with 12 bases between. Germline V CDR1 and CDR2: SGDLS, YYNGEE. This CDR3 spans 15 amino acids. The CDR3 protein is CASSVGLASSYEQYF. For the CDR3, the DNA is TGTGCCAGCAGCGTCGGACTGGCGAGCTCCTACGAGCAGTACTTC.

Only one count was recorded for this clone. The gene calls are TRBV6-6 and TRBJ2-2; 8 bases agree with TRBD1. The CDR3 contains 15 residues. The J segment lost 7 bases and the V segment lost 5 bases, leaving 9 bases of the junction unmatched. Per germline, CDR1 MNHNY and CDR2 SVGAGI (reference sequence). CDR3 coding DNA: TGTGCCAGCAGTCCGCCTACAGGGGGAGGCGGGGAGCTGTTTTTT. Translating it yields CASSPPTGGGGELFF.

The V and J genes are TRBV11-1 and TRBJ2-1; TRBD1 might be the D (5 bases). Germline V gene data show CDR1 as SGHAT and CDR2 as FQDESV (reference sequence). Trimming removed 5 bases at V and 2 bases at J, with 10 bases between. The CDR3 spans 14 residues. The CDR3, as DNA: TGTGCCAGCAGCCCAACAGGAACCTACAATGAGCAGTTCTTC. Its translation: CASSPTGTYNEQFF. Complete variable domain (other parts from reference TRBV11-1 and TRBJ2-1): EAEVAQSPRYKITEKSQAVAFWCDPISGHATLYWYRQILGQGPELLVQFQDESVVDDSQLPKDRFSAERLKGVDSTLKIQPAELGDSAMYLCASSPTGTYNEQFFGPGTRLTVL.

This clone was counted a single time. The rearrangement joins TRBV28 to TRBJ2-4; TRBD2 matches 7 bases. CDR3 length: 16 amino acids. Germline CDR1 is MDHEN and CDR2 is SYDVKM. The trim removed 2 bases at V and 1 base at J, leaving 5 bases unmatched. CDR3 DNA sequence: TGTGCCAGCAGTTTAGGGGGGAGGGTTGCCAAAAACATTCAGTACTTC. It translates to CASSLGGRVAKNIQYF.

This clone was observed once. The chain carries TRBV29-1 and TRBJ2-5; TRBD2 might be the D (7 bases). There are 14 residues in the CDR3. Germline CDR1 is SQVTM and CDR2 is ANQGSEA. V was pared by 6 bases and J by 2 bases, with 16 bases between. CDR3 coding DNA: TGCAGCGTGGGATGGGGGGGCGGACAAGAGACCCAGTACTTC. As protein: CSVGWGGGQETQYF.

The sample holds a few counts of this clone. J is TRBJ1-2 and V is TRBV25-1; possibly TRBD1 for D (6 bases). Germline loops: CDR1 MGHDK, CDR2 SYGVNS. V lost 1 base, J lost 6 bases, and 9 bases lay in between. There are 13 residues in the CDR3. The CDR3 sequence is CASSELGHDGYTF. The CDR3 bases are TGTGCCAGCAGTGAATTGGGACATGATGGCTACACCTTC.

The rearrangement uses TRBV2 and TRBJ1-5; a possible D gene is TRBD1 (5 bases). CDR3 size: 15 residues. The V end was cut by 1 base, the J end by 6 bases, with 13 bases between. Germline V CDR1 and CDR2: SNHLY, FYNNEI. The CDR3 spells CASSEGSGHGQPQHF. CDR3 nucleotide sequence: TGTGCCAGCAGTGAAGGGTCAGGGCACGGTCAGCCCCAGCATTTT.

V is TRBV27 and J is TRBJ1-5; D may be TRBD1 (6 bases). In germline, CDR1 is MNHEY, CDR2 SMNVEV (reference sequence). Trimming took 2 bases from V and 7 from J, leaving 12 bases between them. The CDR3 is 14 residues long. The CDR3 DNA is TGTGCCAGCAGTTTAATGTGGGGGCAGCAGCCCCAGCATTTT. Encoded protein: CASSLMWGQQPQHF.

V and J are TRBV28 and TRBJ2-1, with 7 positions matching TRBD2. Germline V gives CDR1 MDHEN, CDR2 SYDVKM. With 6 bases clipped from V and 8 bases from J, the junction kept 10 bases outside the gene matches. The CDR3 runs 14 residues. Here the CDR3 DNA reads TGTGCCAGCAGACCCGGGACTATCTTCTATGAGCAGTTCTTC. This encodes CASRPGTIFYEQFF.

V and J are TRBV7-2 and TRBJ2-1; 11 nucleotides line up with TRBD2. Germline CDR1 and CDR2: SGHTA and FQGNSA. The CDR3 consists of 16 residues. J was trimmed by 6 bases and V by 2 bases; bases with no gene match: 6. Here the CDR3 reads CASSLIAGGLVNEQFF. In DNA, the CDR3 is TGTGCCAGCAGCTTAATAGCGGGAGGGCTAGTCAATGAGCAGTTCTTC.

The chain links TRBV28 to TRBJ1-2, with D hard to call. Germline values: CDR1 MDHEN, CDR2 SYDVKM. Between the trimmed V and J ends, which lost 5 bases and 4 bases, there was a span of 8 bases. The CDR3 contains 12 residues. The CDR3 is CASSPVPYGYTF. The CDR3 DNA reads TGTGCCAGCAGTCCAGTCCCCTATGGCTACACCTTC.

The CDR3 DNA is TGTGCCTGGAGTACGGACAGAGCCGGGGAGCTGTTTTTT. It translates to CAWSTDRAGELFF. The J gene is TRBJ2-2, the V gene TRBV30, with D perhaps TRBD1 (6 bases). There are 13 residues in the CDR3. The germline V and J ends were trimmed by 2 bases and 6 bases, with 10 bases remaining between them. Germline V CDR1 and CDR2: GTSNPN, SVGIG (reference sequence).

There are a few counts of this clone. In DNA, the CDR3 is TGTGCCAGTCGAAAAACCGGGACAGGGGTTTACGAGCAGTACTTC. Amino acids: CASRKTGTGVYEQYF. This sequence joins TRBV19 and TRBJ2-7, with 10 bases lining up with TRBD1. The CDR3 extends over 15 amino acids. Germline V gene data show CDR1 as LNHDA and CDR2 as SQIVND (reference sequence). The V and J ends lost 8 bases and 4 bases, in that order; junction bases with no gene match: 11.

The chain carries TRBV7-3 and TRBJ2-5; D gene uncertain. This CDR3 has 13 residues. V lost 5 bases, J lost 1 base, and 8 bases lay in between. In germline, CDR1 is SGHTA, CDR2 FQGTGA. CDR3: CASSLETQETQYF. CDR3 in DNA: TGTGCCAGCAGCCTAGAGACCCAAGAGACCCAGTACTTC.

Comments on this clone: One end of the junction does not line up with germline, which may come from a read error. The gene calls are TRBV10-3 and TRBJ2-3; possibly TRBD1 for D (6 bases). The CDR3 has 14 residues. Germline assignment: CDR1 ENHRY and CDR2 SYGVKD. The DNA of the CDR3 is TGTGCCATTAGTGAGGGACATCCCACAGATACGCAGTATTTT. As protein: CAISEGHPTDTQYF.

V gene TRBV7-9 combines with J gene TRBJ1-4, with D maybe TRBD1 (6 bases). The CDR3 loop spans 15 amino acids. Trimming took 6 bases from V and 5 from J, leaving 16 bases between them. Germline assignment: CDR1 SEHNR and CDR2 FQNEAQ (reference sequence). CDR3 in amino acids: CASRRTGTPNEKLFF. DNA for the CDR3: TGTGCCAGCAGAAGAACAGGGACCCCCAATGAAAAACTGTTTTTT.

This CDR3 reads CASSSPRDRGGTIYF. The CDR3 region has the DNA TGTGCCAGCAGTTCTCCCCGGGACCGGGGAGGCACCATATATTTT. The rearrangement links TRBV28 to TRBJ1-3, with D possibly being TRBD1 (5 bases). Per the germline V gene, CDR1 is MDHEN and CDR2 is SYDVKM. The length of the CDR3 is 15 residues. V was pared by 4 bases and J by 9 bases, with 19 bases between. The full variable domain, in which reference TRBV28 and TRBJ1-3 provide the parts outside the CDR3, is DVKVTQSSRYLVKRTGEKVFLECVQDMDHENMFWYRQDPGLGLRLIYFSYDVKMKEKGDIPEGYSVSREKKERFSLILESASTNQTSMYLCASSSPRDRGGTIYFGEGSWLTVV.

The chain joins TRBV5-5 to TRBJ2-5; 8 nucleotides align to TRBD1. V lost 4 bases, J lost 2 bases, and 1 base stayed unmatched. The germline gives CDR1 SGHKS, CDR2 YYEKEE (reference sequence). CDR3 length: 13 amino acids. CDR3 loop: CASSRTGQETQYF. The CDR3 bases are TGTGCCAGCAGCCGGACAGGGCAAGAGACCCAGTACTTC.

This clone was counted only a few times. The gene calls are TRBV6-5 and TRBJ2-7; D gene uncertain. The CDR3 has 16 residues. The ends were cut back, 0 bases at V and 5 bases at J, with 17 bases in the middle. CDR1 MNHEY and CDR2 SVGAGI come from the germline V gene. CDR3 nucleotide sequence: TGTGCCAGCAGTTACTCGATTTCCGGGTTAATGGACGAGCAGTACTTC. Translated: CASSYSISGLMDEQYF.

The V call is TRBV5-5, the J call TRBJ2-1; TRBD2 matches at 9 bases. CDR3 size: 15 residues. CDR1 and CDR2 from the germline V gene are SGHKS and YYEKEE (reference sequence). Trimming at V came to 6 bases and at J to 1 base, leaving 5 bases not matched to a gene. CDR3 region: CASTLSGSSYNEQFF. In DNA form, the CDR3 reads TGTGCCAGCACTCTTAGCGGGAGTTCCTACAATGAGCAGTTCTTC.